These T cell receptor beta chains were read from a single sample in a study of shared clonotypes between healthy human individuals. Assay: immunoSEQ multiplex PCR; the TCRdb copy retains only in-frame clones and omits some. This sample yields roughly 700,000 clones, of which under 80% are seen a single time; over 1.5% belongs to the top ten. The sample taken for sequencing was memory CD4+ T cells sorted from blood. These TCRs come from a woman aged 25 to 39 in good health. Both conserved end residues are part of each CDR3. Each record gives: CDR3 DNA, CDR3 protein, clone size, J gene, D gene, V gene. D genes are given only for firm matches. Where a row states a size, it is once, few, many or the class of an expanded clone; other rows omit it.

CDR3 DNA: TGTGCCAGCATCGGGACAGATAATTCACCCCTCCACTTT
CDR3 protein: CASIGTDNSPLHF
clone size: NA
J gene: TRBJ1-6
D gene: TRBD1
V gene: TRBV28

CDR3 DNA: TGCGCCAGCAGAACAGGGGGTTATGAAAAACTGTTTTTT
CDR3 protein: CASRTGGYEKLFF
clone size: NA
J gene: TRBJ1-4
D gene: TRBD1
V gene: TRBV5-1

CDR3 DNA: TGTGCCAGCAAACCCAACTATGGCTACACCTTC
CDR3 protein: CASKPNYGYTF
clone size: few
J gene: TRBJ1-2
D gene: NA
V gene: TRBV2

CDR3 DNA: TGTGCCAGTAGTGCGGACAGGGTCGGCACCGGGGAGCTGTTTTTT
CDR3 protein: CASSADRVGTGELFF
clone size: NA
J gene: TRBJ2-2
D gene: TRBD1
V gene: TRBV19

CDR3 DNA: TGTGCCAGCAGCCAGAGGGGAAGACGACCGGACCCCACCTACCTAAGCTCTGGGGCCAACGTCCTGACTTTC
CDR3 protein: CASSQRGRRPDPTYLSSGANVLTF
clone size: NA
J gene: TRBJ2-6
D gene: NA
V gene: TRBV4-2

CDR3 DNA: TGTGCCACCAGCAGGGGGACTAGATCTAGCACAGATACGCAGTATTTT
CDR3 protein: CATSRGTRSSTDTQYF
clone size: once
J gene: TRBJ2-3
D gene: TRBD2
V gene: TRBV15

CDR3 DNA: TGTGCCAGCAGTCGGACTAGCGGGAAGAAAGAGACCCAGTACTTC
CDR3 protein: CASSRTSGKKETQYF
clone size: NA
J gene: TRBJ2-5
D gene: TRBD2
V gene: TRBV5-4

CDR3 DNA: TGTGCCAGCAGTGAATCCCCCACGACACGGAAAGGGGATGAAGCTTTCTTT
CDR3 protein: CASSESPTTRKGDEAFF
clone size: once
J gene: TRBJ1-1
D gene: NA
V gene: TRBV6-1

CDR3 DNA: TGTGCCAGCAGCTTTACAATAGCGGGCCCTTTATACAATGAGCAGTTCTTC
CDR3 protein: CASSFTIAGPLYNEQFF
clone size: NA
J gene: TRBJ2-1
D gene: TRBD2
V gene: TRBV9

CDR3 DNA: TGTGCCAGCAGCCAAGAAGGAGCTTCTGGGGTCAATGAGCAGTTCTTC
CDR3 protein: CASSQEGASGVNEQFF
clone size: NA
J gene: TRBJ2-1
D gene: NA
V gene: TRBV4-2

CDR3 DNA: TGCGCCAGCAGCCCGGGTTCGTCGGCCTACGAGCAGTACTTC
CDR3 protein: CASSPGSSAYEQYF
clone size: NA
J gene: TRBJ2-7
D gene: NA
V gene: TRBV5-1

CDR3 DNA: TGTGCCAGCAGCAAGGGACTAGCGGGAGGGCCCGTCGAGCAGTACTTC
CDR3 protein: CASSKGLAGGPVEQYF
clone size: NA
J gene: TRBJ2-7
D gene: TRBD2
V gene: TRBV11-2

CDR3 DNA: TGTGCTAGTGGTTTGGAGGAGACAGATACGCAGTATTTT
CDR3 protein: CASGLEETDTQYF
clone size: NA
J gene: TRBJ2-3
D gene: NA
V gene: TRBV12-5

CDR3 DNA: TGTGCCAGCAGCTTAGAGGGCCAGTCTAAAGCTTTCTTT
CDR3 protein: CASSLEGQSKAFF
clone size: NA
J gene: TRBJ1-1
D gene: NA
V gene: TRBV7-8

CDR3 DNA: TGCGCCAGCAGTCGGGCGGGAGGTAGGACAGATACGCAGTATTTT
CDR3 protein: CASSRAGGRTDTQYF
clone size: NA
J gene: TRBJ2-3
D gene: TRBD2
V gene: TRBV10-1

CDR3 DNA: TGCGCCAGCACTCTGTGGGCCGGGGCCCAACGCGGGACCCAGTACTTC
CDR3 protein: CASTLWAGAQRGTQYF
clone size: NA
J gene: TRBJ2-5
D gene: NA
V gene: TRBV5-1

CDR3 DNA: TGTGCCAGCAGGCGCCAGGGGCTAGCGGGCACCGGGGAGCTGTTTTTT
CDR3 protein: CASRRQGLAGTGELFF
clone size: NA
J gene: TRBJ2-2
D gene: TRBD2
V gene: TRBV28